The present T cell receptor (beta chain) was sequenced within a study of OX40 agonist ivuxolimab in advanced cancers. Data came from immunoSEQ multiplex PCR; TCRdb stores just in-frame clones and leaves some out. The sample lists tens of thousands of clones; about nine tenths were seen once. The specimen was CD4+ or CD8+ T cells sorted from blood, collected in a trial of the OX40 agonist ivuxolimab. The clonotype originates from an adult with an advanced solid tumor such as melanoma, head and neck, liver or kidney cancer.

The CDR3 bases are TGTGCCAGCAGTTTGACAGGGGCGAACACCGGGGAGCTGTTTTTT. This codes for CASSLTGANTGELFF. The V call is TRBV6-5, the J call TRBJ2-2; TRBD1 aligns across 8 bases. Germline-derived CDR1 and CDR2 are MNHEY and SVGAGI. V shed 4 bases, J shed 0 bases, and the junction held 1 base outside the gene matches. The CDR3 is 15 residues long.